This entry is about one T cell receptor (beta chain). Its specificity is unknown. This sample was included in a study of brain T cells in children with intractable seizures. Study-level points and caveats: Viral specificity was inferred only from CDR3 similarity; HCMV serostatus was unknown.

J gave up 0 bases and V 5 bases, and 9 bases lay outside the gene matches. This CDR3 region has 16 residues. Germline assignment: CDR1 MDHEN and CDR2 SYDVKM. The assay was immunoSEQ multiplex PCR, and TCRdb's table has in-frame clones only and misses some. The profile shows 100,000 to 120,000 clones, roughly 94% of them singletons. The clonotype comes from a boy younger than two with hemimegalencephaly and intractable seizures. This sample comprised peripheral blood, obtained at surgery. This chain joins TRBV28 and TRBJ2-7; 8 positions match TRBD2. CDR3 in amino acids: CASSPGGLAGSYEQYF. CDR3 DNA sequence: TGTGCCAGCAGTCCCGGGGGGCTAGCGGGCTCCTACGAGCAGTACTTC. The variable domain in full, with the rest retrieved from reference TRBV28 and TRBJ2-7, is DVKVTQSSRYLVKRTGEKVFLECVQDMDHENMFWYRQDPGLGLRLIYFSYDVKMKEKGDIPEGYSVSREKKERFSLILESASTNQTSMYLCASSPGGLAGSYEQYFGPGTRLTVT.